This TCR beta chain stems from a study of cytomegalovirus exposure and HLA in healthy donors. Broader study findings: The sole available immune exposure information was CMV serostatus.

Note on this clone: Its antigen is as yet unknown.

The study ran its PCR with 60 Vbeta and 13 Jbeta primers. The table came from immunoSEQ multiplex PCR; TCRdb's copy has only in-frame clones and leaves some out. The data hold 110,000 to 150,000 clones, with approximately 71% observed a single time. This receptor was identified in a man aged 40-55 years in good health and CMV-seronegative. The sample comprised PBMCs.

The CDR3 bases are TGTGCCAGCAGCCAAGGAGGCCAAGGGGGCATGGGGCTGTTTTTT. It yields the protein CASSQGGQGGMGLFF. The chain has TRBV4-2 and TRBJ2-2; 7 bases are shared with TRBD1. The V segment lost 1 base and the J segment 13 bases; nucleotides outside the gene matches: 12. Germline V CDR1 and CDR2: LGHNA, YNFKEQ. This CDR3 is 15 amino acids long.